The clone carrying this T cell receptor (beta chain) has a single count. The data were obtained in a study of patients and donors after allogeneic stem cell transplantation. TCRdb used MiXCR to reprocess the RT-PCR reads, holding one entry per CDR3 protein. The sample contains about 150,000 distinct CDR3 sequences, about a third of which appear only once. The trim removed 11 bases at V and 0 bases at J, leaving 8 bases unmatched. Germline V gives CDR1 MDHEN, CDR2 SYDVKM. The CDR3 length is 14 residues. The J gene is TRBJ2-5, the V gene TRBV28; TRBD2 matches 8 bases. The specimen was blood, either unsorted or a sorted T cell fraction (not recorded which). The source is a human donor who was either an allogeneic HSCT recipient or a stem cell or donor lymphocyte infusion donor (not recorded which). It is not recorded whose cells these are; they may come from a transplant donor. The DNA for the CDR3 is TGTGCCGAGGGCCCAGCGGGGGACCAAGAGACCCAGTACTTC. Translating it yields CAEGPAGDQETQYF.